These 2 T cell receptor beta chains were all obtained from the same sample, sequenced in a study of beta chain features in type 1 diabetes (dated by TCRdb to 2017 to 2018). Study-wide findings and limitations: In all four CD4+ subsets, TCRB CDR3 length was moderately but significantly shorter in type 1 diabetes patients.

Antigen specificity for these receptors is unknown. Receptor amplification or capture employed the immunoSEQ multiplex PCR assay. The entire amount of isolated RNA was reverse transcribed using the High Capacity cDNA Reverse Transcription Kit, so the sequenced TCRB transcripts were expressed ones. Not all clones reach the TCRdb copy of this immuneACCESS table, which keeps in-frame sequences only. Checked studies attribute under half of the gap to unresolved V genes and leave the rest unexplained. The sample table shows around 710,000 clones, and 9.5% to 15% are seen once. The top ten hold around 0.12% of the sample. The specimen was naive CD4+ T cells from blood. Taken with the paper, the label for cell subset or site translates to: true naive CD4+ T cells. The origin of the receptors is a man under 40 with type 1 diabetes.

In this sample, this clone turned up a few times. The chain employs TRBV7-2 and TRBJ2-3; the D gene could be TRBD1 or TRBD2 (5 bases each). Looked up from germline, CDR1 is SGHTA and CDR2 is FQGNSA. CDR3 size: 13 residues. With 0 bases removed from V and 5 bases from J, the gap between germline ends came to 6 bases. The CDR3 loop reads CASSLAGEDTQYF. The CDR3 coding sequence is TGTGCCAGCAGCTTAGCGGGGGAAGATACGCAGTATTTT.

This sequence joins TRBV5-1 and TRBJ2-7, with 9 nucleotides matching TRBD2. The CDR3 totals 13 residues. The germline gives CDR1 SGHRS, CDR2 YFSETQ. J lost 6 bases, V lost 0 bases, and 1 base had no gene match. The CDR3 DNA reads as TGCGCCAGCAGCTTGGGGACTAGCGCCGAGCAGTACTTC. This encodes CASSLGTSAEQYF.